This TCR beta chain is drawn from a study of T cells in Graves' hyperthyroidism and ophthalmopathy. Stable Graves' hyperthyroidism denoted no ophthalmopathy progression over 18 months. Any patient presenting with uncontrolled infection, other autoimmune disease, pregnancy or lactation was left out. The CDR3 extends over 13 amino acids. V trimming: 3 bases; J trimming: 7 bases; junction bases outside the gene matches: 5. Germline values: CDR1 SQVTM, CDR2 ANQGSEA. The CDR3 regions of TCR beta were amplified from RNA transcripts. During a first-round RT-PCR of the TCR CDR3, the HTBI primer set was used. Via MiXCR, TCRdb re-called the multiplex PCR reads, giving one row per CDR3 protein. This sample has roughly 580,000 distinct CDR3 sequences, with under 60% found just once.

The sequenced sample consisted of peripheral blood or thyroid tissue (not recorded which). The chain recombines TRBV29-1 with TRBJ1-4; TRBD1 aligns across 7 bases. This clonotype was obtained from a young woman with Graves' hyperthyroidism. For the CDR3, the DNA is TGCAGCGTTGATCAGGGGGTGGGTGAAAAACTGTTTTTT. Its translation: CSVDQGVGEKLFF. Using reference TRBV29-1 and TRBJ1-4 for the parts outside the CDR3, the full variable domain is SAVISQKPSRDICQRGTSLTIQCQVDSQVTMMFWYRQQPGQSLTLIATANQGSEATYESGFVIDKFPISRPNLTFSTLTVSNMSPEDSSIYLCSVDQGVGEKLFFGSGTQLSVL.